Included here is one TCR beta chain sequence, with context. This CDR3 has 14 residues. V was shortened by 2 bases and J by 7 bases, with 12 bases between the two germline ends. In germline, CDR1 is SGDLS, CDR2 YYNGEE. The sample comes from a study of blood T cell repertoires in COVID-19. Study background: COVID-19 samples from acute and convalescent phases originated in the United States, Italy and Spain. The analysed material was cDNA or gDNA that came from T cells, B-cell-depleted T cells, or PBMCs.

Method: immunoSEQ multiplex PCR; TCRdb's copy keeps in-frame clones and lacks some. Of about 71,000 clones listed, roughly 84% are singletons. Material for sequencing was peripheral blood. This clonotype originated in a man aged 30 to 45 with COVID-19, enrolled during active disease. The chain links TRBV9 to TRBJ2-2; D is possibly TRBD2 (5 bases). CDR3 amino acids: CASSVKRAGGELFF. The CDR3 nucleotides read TGTGCCAGCAGCGTGAAGAGGGCGGGCGGGGAGCTGTTTTTT. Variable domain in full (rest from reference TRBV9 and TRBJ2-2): DSGVTQTPKHLITATGQRVTLRCSPRSGDLSVYWYQQSLDQGLQFLIQYYNGEERAKGNILERFSAQQFPDLHSELNLSSLELGDSALYFCASSVKRAGGELFFGEGSRLTVL.